This entry describes one TCR beta chain. Its antigen remains unknown. The source of the sample is a study of CD8 T cells in ankylosing spondylitis. The germline CDR1 and CDR2 sequences are SEHNR and FQNEAQ (reference sequence). The germline V and J ends were trimmed by 4 bases and 1 base, with 10 bases remaining between them. This CDR3 contains 14 residues. The study's findings and limits: Apparently characteristic of ankylosing spondylitis blood was a TCR beta motif (fewer than 10 highly homologous variants).

TCRdb reprocessed the 5' RACE reads via MiXCR and lists one record per CDR3 protein. The sample has 350,000 to 450,000 distinct CDR3 sequences; 25% to 30% are singletons. Sequences were obtained from blood, either unsorted or a sorted T cell fraction (not recorded which). This receptor was identified in a male donor with ankylosing spondylitis. The chain has TRBV7-9 and TRBJ2-5; D ambiguous. CDR3 bases: TGTGCCAGCAGCTACAACATGGCCCAAGAGACCCAGTACTTC. Translated: CASSYNMAQETQYF. The full variable domain, its missing parts supplied by reference TRBV7-9 and TRBJ2-5, is DTGVSQNPRHKITKRGQNVTFRCDPISEHNRLYWYRQTLGQGPEFLTYFQNEAQLEKSRLLSDRFSAERPKGSFSTLEIQRTEQGDSAMYLCASSYNMAQETQYFGPGTRLLVL.